In this sample, the clone carrying this T cell receptor beta chain turned up a few times. Antigen specificity is unknown. The sample comes from a study of T-cell memory formation after mild COVID-19. Study information: TCR clusters largely stayed donor specific. Study results and limitations: Confirmation was lacking for SARS-CoV-2 specificity of second-wave clones that peaked on day 37. Shrinking CD4+ clones were chiefly CM and EM; CD8+ ones were chiefly EMRA. Contracting clones from day 15 to 85 had balanced CD4/CD8; later expanders favoured CD4+.

V was clipped by 0 bases and J by 5 bases; unmatched bases: 6. CDR3 length: 18 amino acids. Germline assignment: CDR1 LGHNA and CDR2 YNFKEQ. TCRdb re-analysed the 5' RACE reads in MiXCR, keeping a single row per CDR3 protein. The sample contains roughly 120,000 distinct CDR3 sequences, 15% to 20% of which appear only once. The chain uses TRBV4-2 and TRBJ2-3; 15 nucleotides line up with TRBD2. The source material was PBMCs or a T cell subset sorted from them (not recorded which). This TCR derives from an adult woman who had mild COVID-19 (a few samples of this study predate the infection). Cell type and time point are not known. This CDR3 is CASSQDRTSGGVGDTQYF. The CDR3 nucleotides read TGTGCCAGCAGCCAAGATAGGACTAGCGGGGGGGTCGGAGATACGCAGTATTTT.